The source of this T cell receptor beta chain is a study of T cells in Graves' hyperthyroidism and ophthalmopathy. Study as a whole: Any treatment followed the collection of peripheral blood at initial diagnosis.

Study-wide findings and caveats: Also found in blood were most expanded thyroid clonotypes above 0.001.

RNA transcripts gave rise to amplified TCR beta CDR3 regions. The HTBI set primed first-round TCR CDR3 RT-PCR. TCRdb recomputed calls from the multiplex PCR reads with MiXCR, one row per CDR3 protein. The table has some 600,000 distinct CDR3 sequences, approximately 15% seen once. Ten or more counts support this clonotype. Its antigen is currently unknown. Before ophthalmopathy appeared, progressors gave blood at initial hyperthyroidism diagnosis. This sample holds PBMCs from less than 11 ml fresh peripheral blood. This clonotype was sampled from a woman in her thirties with Graves' hyperthyroidism that later progressed to Graves' ophthalmopathy. The sample consisted of blood.

The CDR3 coding sequence is TGTGCCAGCAGTTCGACCCCGGGACTAGCGGGAGGGCCAGGAACCGGGGAGCTGTTTTTT. Amino acids: CASSSTPGLAGGPGTGELFF. V is TRBV12-3 or TRBV12-4 and J is TRBJ2-2, with 16 bases identical to TRBD2. The V gene end was trimmed by 4 bases and the J gene end by 5 bases; junction bases not matched to a gene: 13. The CDR3 is made up of 20 amino acids.